Below, 27 T cell receptor beta chains from the same sample are listed, as sequenced in a study of cytomegalovirus exposure and HLA in healthy donors. Sequencing was performed with immunoSEQ multiplex PCR; in TCRdb, only in-frame clones are kept and a portion is missing. This sample carries about 150,000 clones, around 83% of them seen once, and the ten largest clones take roughly 2.1%. The sequenced material came from PBMCs. These receptors came from a human donor in good health.

This clone occurred once. The chain employs TRBV18 and TRBJ1-2; 8 nucleotides agree with TRBD1. Germline V CDR1 and CDR2: KGHSH, LQKENI. The CDR3 totals 17 residues. V trimming: 5 bases; J trimming: 4 bases; junction bases outside the gene matches: 15. The CDR3 DNA is TGTGCCAGCTCAGTTCAACGGGACAGGCCGGCTAGCTATGGCTACACCTTC. It specifies CASSVQRDRPASYGYTF. Full variable domain (outside the CDR3, taken from reference TRBV18 and TRBJ1-2): NAGVMQNPRHLVRRRGQEARLRCSPMKGHSHVYWYRQLPEEGLKFMVYLQKENIIDESGMPKERFSAEFPKEGPSILRIQQVVRGDSAAYFCASSVQRDRPASYGYTFGSGTRLTVV.

The rearrangement joins TRBV11-3 to TRBJ2-2, with D unresolved. This CDR3 is 14 amino acids long. Deletions cut 6 bases from V and 0 bases from J, with 8 bases between. The germline V gene has CDR1 SGHNT and CDR2 YENEEA. CDR3: CASRFLANTGELFF. CDR3 coding DNA: TGTGCCAGCAGGTTCCTAGCGAACACCGGGGAGCTGTTTTTT.

This sequence joins TRBV25-1 and TRBJ2-3; D perhaps matches TRBD2 (6 bases). Trimming pared 10 bases from V and 5 bases from J, leaving 10 bases between. CDR3 size: 11 residues. Germline CDR1 is MGHDK and CDR2 is SYGVNS. The CDR3 DNA reads as TGTGCCACGGGGGAACGAGATACGCAGTATTTT. Amino acids: CATGERDTQYF.

V gene TRBV6-1 combines with J gene TRBJ1-2, with 7 bases that match TRBD1. CDR3 length: 14 amino acids. V shed 4 bases and J 3 bases; nucleotides not matched to a gene: 5. The germline V gene encodes CDR1 MNHNS and CDR2 SASEGT. The CDR3 reads CASSVAQGDYGYTF. The CDR3 bases are TGTGCCAGCAGTGTAGCGCAGGGGGACTATGGCTACACCTTC.

The chain recombines TRBV15 with TRBJ2-4; 9 bases map to TRBD2. CDR3 length equals 18 residues. V dropped 0 bases and J dropped 3; count of bases not matched to a gene: 9. Germline loops: CDR1 LNHNV, CDR2 YYDKDF (reference sequence). The CDR3 bases are TGTGCCACCAGCAGAGATTTAGCGGGGGAGCAAGACAAAAACATTCAGTACTTC. Encoded protein: CATSRDLAGEQDKNIQYF.

The rearrangement joins TRBV6-1 to TRBJ2-1; TRBD1 matches 7 bases. In germline, CDR1 is MNHNS, CDR2 SASEGT. This CDR3 is built from 15 residues. V shed 1 base, J shed 6 bases, and the junction held 6 bases outside the gene matches. Here the CDR3 reads CASSEGTGLFNEQFF. The CDR3 DNA is TGTGCCAGCAGTGAAGGGACAGGTTTATTCAATGAGCAGTTCTTC.

The V gene is TRBV29-1, the J gene TRBJ1-1; tentative D call: TRBD1 (5 bases). CDR1 and CDR2 from the germline V gene are SQVTM and ANQGSEA. This CDR3 has 13 residues. Trimming took off 4 bases at V and 0 bases at J, with 9 bases between the two ends. The CDR3 nucleotides read TGCAGCGTTGGTTCAGGGTTGAACACTGAAGCTTTCTTT. It encodes CSVGSGLNTEAFF.

This chain uses TRBV4-3 with TRBJ1-4; D gene unclear. The V end was cut by 1 base, the J end by 10 bases, with 16 bases between. Germline loops: CDR1 LGHNA, CDR2 YSLEER. The CDR3 is 15 amino acids. The CDR3 spells CASSQGGLTAGKLFF. The CDR3 DNA follows: TGCGCCAGCAGCCAAGGTGGTCTCACGGCAGGAAAACTGTTTTTT.

This clone was observed once. In DNA, the CDR3 is TGTGCCAGCAGCCGAGGGCTAGCGGTTAACACCGGGGAGCTGTTTTTT. This translates into CASSRGLAVNTGELFF. The chain employs TRBV7-3 and TRBJ2-2, with 7 nucleotides matching TRBD2. Trimming cost V 5 bases and J 2 bases; bases outside gene matches: 8. CDR1 SGHTA and CDR2 FQGTGA come from the germline V gene. This CDR3 spans 16 amino acids.

This chain joins TRBV6-1 and TRBJ1-1; D call uncertain. V was trimmed by 7 bases and J by 0 bases, leaving 15 bases between them. The CDR3 consists of 15 residues. Germline-derived CDR1 and CDR2 are MNHNS and SASEGT. The CDR3 loop reads CASKTQPDMNTEAFF. The CDR3 DNA is TGTGCCAGCAAAACCCAGCCAGACATGAACACTGAAGCTTTCTTT.

V usage is TRBV18 and J usage is TRBJ2-1; 7 bases are shared with TRBD1. The trim removed 4 bases at V and 6 bases at J, leaving 9 bases unmatched. The CDR3 runs 15 residues. Germline V gene data show CDR1 as KGHSH and CDR2 as LQKENI. CDR3 DNA sequence: TGTGCCAGCTCACTGACAGGGCTCTTCCGCAATGAGCAGTTCTTC. Protein product: CASSLTGLFRNEQFF.

The CDR3 DNA reads TGTGCCAGCAGCCGGGGTAACACCGGGGAGCTGTTTTTT. It codes for CASSRGNTGELFF. The chain uses TRBV6-5 and TRBJ2-2; possibly TRBD2 for D (5 bases). The CDR3 is 13 residues long. V lost 6 bases to trimming and J lost 2 bases, with 7 bases between them. Germline values: CDR1 MNHEY, CDR2 SVGAGI.

The rearrangement joins TRBV5-1 to TRBJ1-4; no clear D gene. V gave up 0 bases and J gave up 8 bases, with 14 bases separating them. CDR1 is SGHRS and CDR2 is YFSETQ in the germline V gene. The length of the CDR3 is 15 residues. The CDR3 is CASSLGVGLQEKLFF. The CDR3 DNA reads TGCGCCAGCAGCTTGGGGGTAGGCCTACAGGAAAAACTGTTTTTT.

The chain recombines TRBV20-1 with TRBJ1-2; unclear D gene. With 0 bases removed from V and 8 bases from J, the gap between germline ends came to 7 bases. Germline V gene lookup returns CDR1 DFQATT and CDR2 SNEGSKA (reference sequence). The CDR3 sequence is 11 residues long. The CDR3 here is CSARDGDGYTF. CDR3 sequence (DNA): TGCAGTGCTAGAGATGGAGACGGCTACACCTTC.

The V call is TRBV10-3, the J call TRBJ1-2; TRBD1 matches at 7 bases. The trim removed 3 bases at V and 8 bases at J, leaving 9 bases unmatched. Germline CDR1 is ENHRY and CDR2 is SYGVKD. The CDR3 length is 14 residues. The CDR3 bases are TGTGCCATCAGTGAAGGGGGCCCGTTAGGCGGCTACACCTTC. Protein product: CAISEGGPLGGYTF.

This sequence joins TRBV4-3 and TRBJ2-4; 8 nucleotides agree with TRBD1. CDR3 length: 18 amino acids. Losses at the gene ends were 0 bases for V and 3 bases for J; bases not matched to a gene: 10. CDR1 LGHNA and CDR2 YSLEER come from the germline V gene. The CDR3 sequence: CASSQDEGAGGYKNIQYF. In DNA form, the CDR3 reads TGCGCCAGCAGCCAAGATGAGGGGGCAGGGGGCTACAAAAACATTCAGTACTTC.

This chain links TRBV27 with TRBJ2-7, with 9 bases identical to TRBD1. The CDR3 sequence is 13 residues long. CDR1 and CDR2 from the germline V gene are MNHEY and SMNVEV (reference sequence). Germline trimming cut 3 bases from V and 4 bases from J; bases unmatched to any gene: 1. The CDR3 DNA follows: TGTGCCAGCAGTTTTGGGACAGGGTACGAGCAGTACTTC. Protein sequence: CASSFGTGYEQYF.

V and J are TRBV6-5 and TRBJ1-2; 7 nucleotides match TRBD1. CDR1 and CDR2 (germline): MNHEY, SVGAGI. The V segment lost 5 bases and the J segment 5 bases; nucleotides outside the gene matches: 5. The CDR3 loop spans 13 amino acids. The chain's CDR3 is CASSKGQVYGYTF. DNA for the CDR3: TGTGCCAGCAGTAAAGGACAGGTTTATGGCTACACCTTC.

The chain combines TRBV4-2 with TRBJ1-5; no clear D. Trimming shortened V by 8 bases and J by 3 bases, and 11 bases separated the two germline ends. The CDR3 covers 13 residues. In germline, CDR1 is LGHNA, CDR2 YNFKEQ. CDR3 bases: TGTGCCAGCCGACGGGGAGCCAATCAGCCCCAGCATTTT. Translating gives CASRRGANQPQHF.

The rearrangement uses TRBV27 and TRBJ2-2; weak D call: TRBD1 (6 bases). The CDR3 covers 15 residues. Germline CDR1 MNHEY, CDR2 SMNVEV (reference sequence). V was clipped by 5 bases and J by 4 bases, with 14 bases between them. The CDR3 DNA sequence: TGTGCCAGCAGTCTCGGTCAGGGGAGCACCGGGGAGCTGTTTTTT. This codes for CASSLGQGSTGELFF.

The chain carries TRBV5-5 and TRBJ2-7; the D gene is possibly TRBD1 (6 bases). Germline CDR1 and CDR2: SGHKS and YYEKEE (reference sequence). This CDR3 is 14 amino acids long. V lost 4 bases to trimming and J lost 4 bases, with 15 bases between them. This CDR3 reads CASSPGQKTYEQYF. In DNA, the CDR3 is TGTGCCAGCAGCCCAGGACAGAAAACATACGAGCAGTACTTC.

The J gene is TRBJ1-1, the V gene TRBV7-9, with a tentative D call TRBD1 (5 bases). Germline V gene sequence: CDR1 SEHNR, CDR2 FQNEAQ (reference sequence). With 4 bases removed from V and 11 bases from J, the gap between germline ends came to 14 bases. This CDR3 spans 12 amino acids. In DNA, the CDR3 is TGTGCCAGCAGCTCTATTATGGAGGGGGCTTTCTTT. Translation gives CASSSIMEGAFF.

The V call is TRBV6-1, the J call TRBJ1-2; 7 bases are shared with TRBD1. Germline trimming cut 6 bases from V and 2 bases from J; bases unmatched to any gene: 3. The CDR3 loop spans 13 amino acids. The germline V gene has CDR1 MNHNS and CDR2 SASEGT. The CDR3 reads CASSARGNYGYTF. CDR3 sequence (DNA): TGTGCCAGCAGCGCCAGGGGGAACTATGGCTACACCTTC.

This clone has only a few counts. CDR3 nucleotide sequence: TGTGCCAGCATGCACCAGGGGGTTGGGGGCTACACCTTC. Its protein product is CASMHQGVGGYTF. The rearrangement joins TRBV2 to TRBJ1-2; 7 bases are shared with TRBD1. The V and J ends lost 7 bases and 8 bases, in that order; junction bases with no gene match: 10. CDR3 length: 13 amino acids. Germline CDR1 is SNHLY and CDR2 is FYNNEI.

This chain joins TRBV27 and TRBJ2-7; 14 bases fit TRBD2. From germline, CDR1 is MNHEY and CDR2 SMNVEV (reference sequence). Trimming cost V 3 bases and J 6 bases; bases outside gene matches: 7. This CDR3 comprises 16 residues. CDR3 protein: CASSFTGLAGVREQYF. The CDR3 DNA is TGTGCCAGCAGTTTTACGGGACTAGCGGGAGTGCGCGAGCAGTACTTC.

This chain links TRBV5-1 with TRBJ2-6; 12 nucleotides line up with TRBD1. CDR1 SGHRS and CDR2 YFSETQ come from the germline V gene. V trimming: 6 bases; J trimming: 0 bases; junction bases outside the gene matches: 19. The CDR3 is 22 amino acids. The CDR3 loop reads CASTQHSGTGGGTTSGANVLTF. The CDR3 DNA follows: TGCGCCAGCACCCAACATTCCGGGACAGGGGGCGGCACAACCTCTGGGGCCAACGTCCTGACTTTC.

This chain uses TRBV13 with TRBJ1-3; D not resolved. The CDR3 spans 17 residues. Germline CDR1 and CDR2: PRHDT and FYEKMQ (reference sequence). V was trimmed by 6 bases and J by 1 base, leaving 19 bases between them. CDR3 in DNA: TGTGCCAGCAGGCTTGGACTTTATCAGCAATCTGGAAACACCATATATTTT. It encodes CASRLGLYQQSGNTIYF.